The present TCR beta chain was sequenced within a study of T cell clonality in common variable immunodeficiency. Broader study findings: CVID subjects shared fewer TCRbeta clones than healthy controls did. Authors noted CVID clonality's cause needs subpopulation repertoire sequencing.

Sequencing input was equivalent genomic DNA from CVID and controls. Using immunoSEQ multiplex PCR, the repertoire was profiled, and TCRdb retains in-frame clones only, with some absent. The specimen gives about 43,000 clones without singletons; the ten biggest hold approximately 2.2%. This clone has ten or more counts. Its specificity is unknown. The read halts 3 residues ahead of the CDR3 end, with the missing end drawn from the germline J gene. V lost 6 bases, J lost 0 bases, and 9 bases lay in between. Germline loops: CDR1 DFQATT, CDR2 SNEGSKA (reference sequence). CDR3 length: 13 residues. Both groups were predominantly of Caucasian heritage.

Sequencing was performed on peripheral blood mononuclear cells. The sequence derives from a person aged 18 to 69 in good health. This chain links TRBV20-1 with TRBJ1-3; D is possibly TRBD1 (6 bases). CDR3 loop: CSAPQGSGNTIYF. The covered CDR3 bases are TGCAGTGCCCCACAGGGCTCTGGAAACACC.